These 3 T cell receptor beta chains share one sample of origin, sequenced in a study of tumor-infiltrating lymphocytes in primary liver carcinoma. Germline DNA was extracted too, while blood RNA derived from unsorted whole blood. Total RNA amounting to roughly 0.5 ug was the source from which TCR beta cDNA was made with a constant-region primer. Investigators got TCR beta libraries out of three nested multiplex PCR rounds, done with slightly modified ARM-PCR. With TRBV1-TRBV30 forward primers and a C-beta reverse primer, the first two PCR rounds were run for around 10 cycles each. TCRdb redid the calling of the multiplex PCR reads with MiXCR, one entry per CDR3 protein. The data contain 330,000 or so distinct CDR3 sequences, 65% of them singletons. The source material was peripheral blood. These receptors were obtained from a man aged 35 to 55 with primary liver carcinoma and hepatitis B virus infection.

The chain carries TRBV29-1 and TRBJ2-7; 7 bases match TRBD1. This CDR3 spans 12 amino acids. Germline V CDR1 and CDR2: SQVTM, ANQGSEA. The CDR3 protein is CSTGQASGEQYF. The CDR3 nucleotides read TGCAGTACTGGACAGGCATCGGGCGAGCAGTACTTC.

J is TRBJ2-6 and V is TRBV14, with D possibly matching TRBD1 (5 bases). Germline V lookup: CDR1 SGHDN, CDR2 FVKESK. V lost 1 base and J 2 bases, leaving 15 bases between the germline ends. CDR3 length equals 18 residues. In DNA, the CDR3 is TGTGCCAGCAGCCAAGGACAGATTTACCGTCCTGGGGCCAACGTCCTGACTTTC. Translation: CASSQGQIYRPGANVLTF.

As concerns this clonotype: This sequence may be a read error, since a much larger clone differs from it by one base. The chain employs TRBV12-3 or TRBV12-4 and TRBJ2-7; TRBD1 agrees at 9 bases. The CDR3 sequence is 14 residues long. V shed 6 bases, J shed 6 bases, and the junction held 9 bases outside the gene matches. In DNA form, the CDR3 reads TGTGCCAGCAGGCTCGGGACAGGGAATGGCGAGCAGTACTTC. Protein sequence: CASRLGTGNGEQYF.